The 24 T cell receptor beta chains reported below all come from one sample, sequenced in a study of beta chain features in type 1 diabetes. All of the isolated RNA was reverse transcribed, so expressed TCRB transcripts were sequenced. Data came from immunoSEQ multiplex PCR; TCRdb stores just in-frame clones and leaves some out. The repertoire holds 200,000 to 250,000 clones, roughly 15% seen once, with about 0.026% in the top ten. Sequencing was carried out using naive CD4+ T cells from blood. The origin of the receptors is a woman in her thirties or forties in good health.

The CDR3 here is CASTRTGKETQYF. The CDR3 DNA reads as TGCGCCAGCACCCGGACAGGGAAAGAGACCCAGTACTTC. V is TRBV5-1 and J is TRBJ2-5; TRBD1 matches at 8 bases. Germline V CDR1 and CDR2: SGHRS, YFSETQ. V dropped 6 bases and J dropped 3; count of bases not matched to a gene: 4. The length of the CDR3 is 13 residues. The variable domain in full, completed from reference TRBV5-1 and TRBJ2-5, reads KAGVTQTPRYLIKTRGQQVTLSCSPISGHRSVSWYQQTPGQGLQFLFEYFSETQRNKGNFPGRFSGRQFSNSRSEMNVSTLELGDSALYLCASTRTGKETQYFGPGTRLLVL.

This clone was observed a handful of times. The identical CDR3 is also encoded by other nucleotide sequences in the sample. The chain links TRBV5-1 to TRBJ1-6; tentative D call: TRBD1 (5 bases). CDR3 length equals 12 residues. Trimming took off 4 bases at V and 7 bases at J, with 6 bases between the two ends. Germline loops: CDR1 SGHRS, CDR2 YFSETQ. The chain's CDR3 is CASSPGNSPLHF. The CDR3 coding sequence is TGCGCCAGCAGCCCAGGGAATTCACCCCTCCACTTT.

This clone was detected only a few times. Additional DNA sequences in this sample encode the identical CDR3. The V call is TRBV9, the J call TRBJ1-2, with TRBD1 identical over 8 bases. This CDR3 has 16 amino acids. Germline-derived CDR1 and CDR2 are SGDLS and YYNGEE. J gave up 6 bases and V 0 bases, and 10 bases lay outside the gene matches. The CDR3 region has the DNA TGTGCCAGCAGCGTAGATATGGGGGGGACAGGAAATGGCTACACCTTC. Protein sequence: CASSVDMGGTGNGYTF.

V is TRBV5-5 and J is TRBJ1-5; TRBD1 matches 11 bases. CDR3 length equals 15 residues. CDR1 and CDR2 from the germline V gene are SGHKS and YYEKEE (reference sequence). J lost 2 bases, V lost 4 bases, and 2 bases had no gene match. CDR3 amino acids: CASSPGQGGNQPQHF. In nucleotides, the CDR3 is TGTGCCAGCAGCCCGGGACAGGGGGGCAATCAGCCCCAGCATTTT.

This clone was recorded a few times. This chain uses TRBV5-5 with TRBJ2-3; D gene unclear. This CDR3 comprises 13 residues. V lost 0 bases and J lost 5, with 7 bases in between. Germline CDR1 SGHKS, CDR2 YYEKEE (reference sequence). CDR3 sequence reads: CASSLASVDTQYF. CDR3 coding DNA: TGTGCCAGCAGCTTGGCTTCCGTAGATACGCAGTATTTT.

J is TRBJ1-3 and V is TRBV18; D is undetermined. The V gene's germline CDR1 is KGHSH and CDR2 LQKENI. V lost 0 bases to trimming and J lost 0 bases, with 6 bases between them. The CDR3 sequence is 15 residues long. The CDR3: CASSPPRNSGNTIYF. In DNA, the CDR3 is TGTGCCAGCTCACCACCGCGCAACTCTGGAAACACCATATATTTT. Full variable domain (missing parts from reference TRBV18 and TRBJ1-3): NAGVMQNPRHLVRRRGQEARLRCSPMKGHSHVYWYRQLPEEGLKFMVYLQKENIIDESGMPKERFSAEFPKEGPSILRIQQVVRGDSAAYFCASSPPRNSGNTIYFGEGSWLTVV.

Only a few counts were recorded for this clone. V gene TRBV4-2 combines with J gene TRBJ2-7; TRBD2 aligns across 7 bases. The germline V gene encodes CDR1 LGHNA and CDR2 YNFKEQ. The CDR3 has 15 amino acids. The trim removed 0 bases at V and 3 bases at J, leaving 5 bases unmatched. The DNA of the CDR3 is TGTGCCAGCAGCCAAGATCTGGGGGGGGACTACGAGCAGTACTTC. The encoded protein is CASSQDLGGDYEQYF.

The V and J genes are TRBV27 and TRBJ1-1, with a tentative D call TRBD1 (6 bases). This CDR3 has 14 residues. Deletions cut 6 bases from V and 7 bases from J, with 18 bases between. Germline loops: CDR1 MNHEY, CDR2 SMNVEV (reference sequence). This CDR3 is CASSRTDRYSEAFF. The DNA for the CDR3 is TGTGCCAGCAGCAGAACGGACAGATACAGTGAAGCTTTCTTT.

This clone was observed a few times. This CDR3 is also generated by other DNA sequences in the sample. The V and J genes are TRBV28 and TRBJ2-1; 9 nucleotides match TRBD2. CDR1 and CDR2 from the germline V gene are MDHEN and SYDVKM. Trimming cost V 5 bases and J 11 bases; bases outside gene matches: 16. This CDR3 has 16 amino acids. DNA of the CDR3: TGTGCCAGCAGTCCCCGGGGTGGCGGGGGGGCCCGTAAGCAGTTCTTC. This codes for CASSPRGGGGARKQFF. The full variable domain, its missing parts supplied by reference TRBV28 and TRBJ2-1, is DVKVTQSSRYLVKRTGEKVFLECVQDMDHENMFWYRQDPGLGLRLIYFSYDVKMKEKGDIPEGYSVSREKKERFSLILESASTNQTSMYLCASSPRGGGGARKQFFGPGTRLTVL.

This clone appeared a few times. The J gene is TRBJ2-2, the V gene TRBV10-2; weak D call: TRBD1 (7 bases). The CDR3 sequence is 16 residues long. In germline, CDR1 is WSHSY, CDR2 SAAADI. V lost 8 bases to trimming and J lost 5 bases, with 21 bases between them. CDR3 coding DNA: TGCGCCAGCTCCAGACCGGCAGGGGGGACAACCGGGGAGCTGTTTTTT. It encodes CASSRPAGGTTGELFF.

This sequence joins TRBV27 and TRBJ1-4, with D hard to call. V lost 5 bases and J 0 bases, leaving 16 bases between the germline ends. The CDR3 is made up of 17 amino acids. The germline V gene encodes CDR1 MNHEY and CDR2 SMNVEV (reference sequence). The CDR3 DNA is TGTGCCAGCAGTATCGGGGTCACTTTTGCAACTAATGAAAAACTGTTTTTT. Translated: CASSIGVTFATNEKLFF.

The chain has TRBV27 and TRBJ1-1, with 7 nucleotides matching TRBD1. Germline V gene lookup returns CDR1 MNHEY and CDR2 SMNVEV (reference sequence). The CDR3 length is 14 residues. With V trimmed by 4 bases and J by 2 bases, 4 bases remained unmatched. The CDR3 spells CASSYDRVNTEAFF. The CDR3 DNA reads TGTGCCAGCAGTTACGACAGGGTTAACACTGAAGCTTTCTTT.

There are a few counts of this clone. The chain combines TRBV5-1 with TRBJ2-7; tentative D call: TRBD2 (5 bases). V was shortened by 1 base and J by 1 base, with 9 bases between the two germline ends. The CDR3 runs to 14 residues. Germline CDR1 and CDR2: SGHRS and YFSETQ. This CDR3 reads CASSLSGRSYEQYF. CDR3 in DNA: TGCGCCAGCAGCTTGAGCGGCCGGTCCTACGAGCAGTACTTC.

The chain is built from TRBV5-1 and TRBJ1-1, with 8 nucleotides matching TRBD1. This CDR3 has 14 amino acids. The V segment lost 0 bases and the J segment 4 bases; nucleotides outside the gene matches: 2. Germline lookup yields CDR1 SGHRS and CDR2 YFSETQ. CDR3 amino acids: CASSLGGQGTEAFF. The CDR3 coding sequence is TGCGCCAGCAGCTTGGGAGGACAGGGCACTGAAGCTTTCTTT.

With respect to this clone: Other DNA sequences in the sample encode the same CDR3. The chain is built from TRBV5-1 and TRBJ2-5; TRBD1 is a possible D gene (6 bases). This CDR3 comprises 14 residues. V was cut by 4 bases and J by 1 base, with 11 bases left in between. Germline CDR1 SGHRS, CDR2 YFSETQ. CDR3 sequence: CASSTGRGQETQYF. CDR3 DNA sequence: TGCGCCAGCAGCACCGGCAGGGGCCAAGAGACCCAGTACTTC.

The chain couples TRBV10-3 to TRBJ1-1, with D possibly matching TRBD1 (5 bases). Between the trimmed V and J ends, which lost 8 bases and 1 base, there was a span of 14 bases. The CDR3 contains 14 residues. CDR1 ENHRY and CDR2 SYGVKD come from the germline V gene. In DNA, the CDR3 is TGTGCCATCGCAGGGATGGGGGGGAACACTGAAGCTTTCTTT. This gives the protein CAIAGMGGNTEAFF.

The V call is TRBV6-1, the J call TRBJ1-6; TRBD1 agrees at 9 bases. V lost 0 bases to trimming and J lost 6 bases; unmatched junction nucleotides: 12. There are 19 residues in the CDR3. Germline V lookup: CDR1 MNHNS, CDR2 SASEGT. CDR3 nucleotides: TGTGCCAGCAGTGAAGCGCCCGGGACAGGGTATTTGAGTAATTCACCCCTCCACTTT. This codes for CASSEAPGTGYLSNSPLHF.

The rearrangement links TRBV19 to TRBJ2-6, with 7 bases matching TRBD1. The ends lost 5 bases at V and 2 bases at J; junction bases unmatched: 9. The germline CDR1 and CDR2 sequences are LNHDA and SQIVND (reference sequence). The CDR3 is made up of 17 amino acids. CDR3 protein: CASSQRQGITGANVLTF. CDR3 nucleotide sequence: TGTGCCAGTAGTCAAAGACAGGGAATAACTGGGGCCAACGTCCTGACTTTC.

The CDR3 here is CASSFRTGSPTYGYTF. The CDR3, as DNA: TGTGCCAGCAGCTTTCGGACAGGGAGCCCGACCTATGGCTACACCTTC. The chain recombines TRBV13 with TRBJ1-2; TRBD1 aligns across 8 bases. Trimming at V came to 3 bases and at J to 4 bases, leaving 10 bases not matched to a gene. The CDR3 spans 16 residues. Germline values: CDR1 PRHDT, CDR2 FYEKMQ (reference sequence).

There are a few counts of this clone. The sample contains more than one DNA sequence encoding this CDR3. The V call is TRBV11-2, the J call TRBJ1-5; D not resolved. This CDR3 is built from 13 residues. Germline values: CDR1 SGHAT, CDR2 FQNNGV. V lost 5 bases and J lost 0, with 5 bases in between. CDR3 nucleotides: TGTGCCAGCAGCCTAAATAGCAATCAGCCCCAGCATTTT. This translates into CASSLNSNQPQHF.

The chain recombines TRBV9 with TRBJ2-5; D not resolved. Trimming left V 1 base short and J 0 bases short, with 10 bases between. The CDR3 sequence is 15 residues long. CDR1 and CDR2 (germline): SGDLS, YYNGEE. The CDR3 spells CASSVSARDQETQYF. The CDR3, as DNA: TGTGCCAGCAGCGTATCGGCTAGAGACCAAGAGACCCAGTACTTC. Filled out from reference TRBV9 and TRBJ2-5, the complete variable domain reads DSGVTQTPKHLITATGQRVTLRCSPRSGDLSVYWYQQSLDQGLQFLIQYYNGEERAKGNILERFSAQQFPDLHSELNLSSLELGDSALYFCASSVSARDQETQYFGPGTRLLVL.

Comments on this clone: The junction and the germline gene differ at one end; a read error may be behind it. The rearrangement links TRBV7-2 to TRBJ2-5; D is possibly TRBD2 (5 bases). Germline V gene data show CDR1 as SGHTA and CDR2 as FQGNSA. CDR3 size: 13 residues. The CDR3 DNA sequence: TGTGCCAGCAGCTTTAGCGACCAAGGGACCCAGTACTTC. Protein product: CASSFSDQGTQYF. The full variable domain, rest sourced from reference TRBV7-2 and TRBJ2-5, is GAGVSQSPSNKVTEKGKDVELRCDPISGHTALYWYRQSLGQGLEFLIYFQGNSAPDKSGLPSDRFSAERTGGSVSTLTIQRTQQEDSAVYLCASSFSDQGTQYFGPGTRLLVL.

The rearrangement links TRBV7-9 to TRBJ2-7, with D perhaps matching TRBD2 (5 bases). The CDR3 is made up of 14 amino acids. Germline lookup yields CDR1 SEHNR and CDR2 FQNEAQ (reference sequence). V was clipped by 1 base and J by 5 bases, with 12 bases between them. In DNA form, the CDR3 reads TGTGCCAGCAGCTTAGGACGGGATCCCCACGAGCAGTACTTC. Protein sequence: CASSLGRDPHEQYF.

This clone showed up just a few times. J is TRBJ2-5 and V is TRBV10-3, with 7 bases aligning to TRBD1. Trimming at V came to 4 bases and at J to 2 bases, leaving 4 bases not matched to a gene. Germline values: CDR1 ENHRY, CDR2 SYGVKD. This CDR3 comprises 14 residues. CDR3 residues: CAISARQGQETQYF. For the CDR3, the DNA is TGTGCCATCAGTGCGAGACAGGGACAAGAGACCCAGTACTTC.